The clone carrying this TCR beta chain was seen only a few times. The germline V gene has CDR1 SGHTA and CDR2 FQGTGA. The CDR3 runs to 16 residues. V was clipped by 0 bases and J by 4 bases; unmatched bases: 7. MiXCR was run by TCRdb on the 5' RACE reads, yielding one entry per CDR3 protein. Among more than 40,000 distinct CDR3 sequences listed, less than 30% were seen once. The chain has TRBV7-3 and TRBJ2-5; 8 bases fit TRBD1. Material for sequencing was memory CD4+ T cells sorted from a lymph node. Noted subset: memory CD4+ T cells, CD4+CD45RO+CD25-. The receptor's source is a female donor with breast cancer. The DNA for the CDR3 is TGTGCCAGCAGCTTAACTATGGACAGGGAGAGAGAGACCCAGTACTTC. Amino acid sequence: CASSLTMDRERETQYF. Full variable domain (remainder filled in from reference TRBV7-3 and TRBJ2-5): GAGVSQTPSNKVTEKGKYVELRCDPISGHTALYWYRQSLGQGPEFLIYFQGTGAADDSGLPNDRFFAVRPEGSVSTLKIQRTERGDSAVYLCASSLTMDRERETQYFGPGTRLLVL.